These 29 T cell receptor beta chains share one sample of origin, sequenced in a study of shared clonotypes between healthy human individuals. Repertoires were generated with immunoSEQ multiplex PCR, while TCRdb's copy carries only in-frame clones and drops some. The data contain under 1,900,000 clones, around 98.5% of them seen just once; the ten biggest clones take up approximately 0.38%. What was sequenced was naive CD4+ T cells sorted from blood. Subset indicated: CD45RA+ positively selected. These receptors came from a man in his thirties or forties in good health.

CDR3 in amino acids: CASSLGLAGGMDEQFF. DNA of the CDR3: TGCGCCAGCAGCTTGGGACTAGCGGGAGGGATGGATGAGCAGTTCTTC. The gene calls are TRBV5-1 and TRBJ2-1; TRBD2 matches at 14 bases. Germline trimming cut 0 bases from V and 8 bases from J; bases unmatched to any gene: 4. The CDR3 totals 16 residues. Looked up from germline, CDR1 is SGHRS and CDR2 is YFSETQ. Complete variable domain (other parts from reference TRBV5-1 and TRBJ2-1): KAGVTQTPRYLIKTRGQQVTLSCSPISGHRSVSWYQQTPGQGLQFLFEYFSETQRNKGNFPGRFSGRQFSNSRSEMNVSTLELGDSALYLCASSLGLAGGMDEQFFGPGTRLTVL.

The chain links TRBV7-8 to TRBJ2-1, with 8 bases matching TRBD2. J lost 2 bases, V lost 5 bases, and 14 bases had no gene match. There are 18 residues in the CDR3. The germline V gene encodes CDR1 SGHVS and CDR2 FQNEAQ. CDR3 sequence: CASSPRSGLAGAYNEQFF. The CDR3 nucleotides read TGTGCCAGCAGCCCTAGATCCGGACTAGCCGGGGCCTACAATGAGCAGTTCTTC.

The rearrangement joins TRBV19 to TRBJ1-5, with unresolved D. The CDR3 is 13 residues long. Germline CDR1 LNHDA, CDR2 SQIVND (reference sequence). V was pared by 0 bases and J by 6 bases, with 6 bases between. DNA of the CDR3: TGTGCCAGTAGTATAGACACCATTCAGCCCCAGCATTTT. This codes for CASSIDTIQPQHF. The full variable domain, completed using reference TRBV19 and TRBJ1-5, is DGGITQSPKYLFRKEGQNVTLSCEQNLNHDAMYWYRQDPGQGLRLIYYSQIVNDFQKGDIAEGYSVSREKKESFPLTVTSAQKNPTAFYLCASSIDTIQPQHFGDGTRLSIL.

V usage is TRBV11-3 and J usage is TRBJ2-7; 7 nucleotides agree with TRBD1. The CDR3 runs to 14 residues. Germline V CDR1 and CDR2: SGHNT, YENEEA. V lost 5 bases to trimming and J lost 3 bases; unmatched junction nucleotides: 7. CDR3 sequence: CASSARQGVYEQYF. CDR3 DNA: TGTGCCAGCAGCGCCCGACAGGGAGTCTACGAGCAGTACTTC.

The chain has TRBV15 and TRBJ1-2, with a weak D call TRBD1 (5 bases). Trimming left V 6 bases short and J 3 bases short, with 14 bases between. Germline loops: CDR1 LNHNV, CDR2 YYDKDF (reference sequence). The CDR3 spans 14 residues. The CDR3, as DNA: TGTGCCACCAGTTGGGGACGTGGGGACTATGGCTACACCTTC. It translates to CATSWGRGDYGYTF.

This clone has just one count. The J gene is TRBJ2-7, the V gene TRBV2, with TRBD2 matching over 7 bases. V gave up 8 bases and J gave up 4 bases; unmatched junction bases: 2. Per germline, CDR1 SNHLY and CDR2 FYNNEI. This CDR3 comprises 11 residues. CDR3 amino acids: CASWGGYEQYF. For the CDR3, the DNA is TGTGCCAGCTGGGGGGGGTACGAGCAGTACTTC.

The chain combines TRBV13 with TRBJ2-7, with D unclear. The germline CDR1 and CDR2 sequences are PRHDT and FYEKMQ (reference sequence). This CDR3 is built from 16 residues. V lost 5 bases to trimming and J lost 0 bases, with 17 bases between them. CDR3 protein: CASSPQEFPRSYEQYF. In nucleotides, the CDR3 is TGTGCCAGCAGCCCCCAGGAGTTCCCCCGCTCCTACGAGCAGTACTTC.

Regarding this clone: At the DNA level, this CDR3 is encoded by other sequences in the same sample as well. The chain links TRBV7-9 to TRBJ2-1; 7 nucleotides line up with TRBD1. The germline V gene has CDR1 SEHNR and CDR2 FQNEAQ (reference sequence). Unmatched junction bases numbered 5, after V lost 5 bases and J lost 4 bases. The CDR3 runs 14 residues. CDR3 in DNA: TGTGCCAGCAGCCCGGGACAGTATTACAATGAGCAGTTCTTC. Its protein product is CASSPGQYYNEQFF.

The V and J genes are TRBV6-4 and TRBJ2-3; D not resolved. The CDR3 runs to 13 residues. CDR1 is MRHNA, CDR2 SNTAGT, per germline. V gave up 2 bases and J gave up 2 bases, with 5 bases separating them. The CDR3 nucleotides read TGTGCCAGCAGTGACCCCGCCACAGATACGCAGTATTTT. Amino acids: CASSDPATDTQYF.

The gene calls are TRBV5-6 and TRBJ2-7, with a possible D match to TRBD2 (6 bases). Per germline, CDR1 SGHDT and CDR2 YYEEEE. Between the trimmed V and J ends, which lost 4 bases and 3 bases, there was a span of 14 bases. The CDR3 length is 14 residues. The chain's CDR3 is CASSTTGEDYEQYF. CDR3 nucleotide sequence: TGTGCCAGCAGCACTACGGGAGAGGACTACGAGCAGTACTTC.

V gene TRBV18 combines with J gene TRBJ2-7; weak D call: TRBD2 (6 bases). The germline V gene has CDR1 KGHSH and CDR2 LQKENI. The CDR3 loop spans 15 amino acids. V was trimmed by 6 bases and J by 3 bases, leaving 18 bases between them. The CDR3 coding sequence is TGTGCCAGCTCGGAGGGCCGTTCCCCGCTCTACGAGCAGTACTTC. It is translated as CASSEGRSPLYEQYF.

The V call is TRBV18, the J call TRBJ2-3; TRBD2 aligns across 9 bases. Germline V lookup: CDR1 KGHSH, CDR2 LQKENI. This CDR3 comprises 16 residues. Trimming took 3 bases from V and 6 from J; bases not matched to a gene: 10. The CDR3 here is CASSPFPSGKGDTQYF. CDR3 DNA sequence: TGTGCCAGCTCACCTTTTCCTAGCGGGAAGGGTGATACGCAGTATTTT.

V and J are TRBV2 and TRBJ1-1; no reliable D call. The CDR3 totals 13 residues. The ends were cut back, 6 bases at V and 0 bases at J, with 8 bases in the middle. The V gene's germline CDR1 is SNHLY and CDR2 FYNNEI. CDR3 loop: CASRAQVNTEAFF. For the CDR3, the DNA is TGTGCCAGCAGGGCTCAGGTGAACACTGAAGCTTTCTTT.

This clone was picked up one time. CDR3: CASSLQVKETQYF. CDR3 DNA sequence: TGCGCCAGCAGCTTGCAGGTAAAAGAGACCCAGTACTTC. This rearrangement joins TRBV5-1 to TRBJ2-5, with no clear D. Trimming left V 1 base short and J 3 bases short, with 7 bases between. Germline V gives CDR1 SGHRS, CDR2 YFSETQ. CDR3 length equals 13 residues.

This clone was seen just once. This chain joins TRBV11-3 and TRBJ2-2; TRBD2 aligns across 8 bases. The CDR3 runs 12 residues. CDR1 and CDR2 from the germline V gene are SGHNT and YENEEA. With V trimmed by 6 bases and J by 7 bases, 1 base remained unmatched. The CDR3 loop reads CASRSGSGELFF. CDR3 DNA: TGTGCCAGCAGAAGCGGGAGCGGGGAGCTGTTTTTT.

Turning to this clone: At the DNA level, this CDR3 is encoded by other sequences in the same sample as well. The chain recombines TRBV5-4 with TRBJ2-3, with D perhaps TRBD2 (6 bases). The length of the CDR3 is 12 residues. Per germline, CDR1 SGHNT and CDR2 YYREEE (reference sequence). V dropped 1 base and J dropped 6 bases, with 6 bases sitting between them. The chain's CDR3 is CASSLTSDTQYF. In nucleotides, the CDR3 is TGTGCCAGCAGCTTGACTAGCGATACGCAGTATTTT.

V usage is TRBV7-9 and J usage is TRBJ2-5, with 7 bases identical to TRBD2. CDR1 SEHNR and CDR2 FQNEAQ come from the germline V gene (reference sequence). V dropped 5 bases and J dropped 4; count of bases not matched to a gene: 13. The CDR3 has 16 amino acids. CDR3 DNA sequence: TGTGCCAGCAGCCCTAGCGGCCGGGCTAGCGGAGAGACCCAGTACTTC. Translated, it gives CASSPSGRASGETQYF.

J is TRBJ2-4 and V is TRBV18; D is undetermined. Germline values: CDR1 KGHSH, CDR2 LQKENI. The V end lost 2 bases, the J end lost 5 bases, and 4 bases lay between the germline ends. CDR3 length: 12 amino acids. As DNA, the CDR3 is TGTGCCAGCTCACCAAACGAAAACATTCAGTACTTC. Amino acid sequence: CASSPNENIQYF.

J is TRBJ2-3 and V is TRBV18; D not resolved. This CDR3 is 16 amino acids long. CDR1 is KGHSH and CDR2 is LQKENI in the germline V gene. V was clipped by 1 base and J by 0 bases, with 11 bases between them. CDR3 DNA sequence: TGTGCCAGCTCACCACTGGGTACCCCTAGCACAGATACGCAGTATTTT. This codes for CASSPLGTPSTDTQYF.

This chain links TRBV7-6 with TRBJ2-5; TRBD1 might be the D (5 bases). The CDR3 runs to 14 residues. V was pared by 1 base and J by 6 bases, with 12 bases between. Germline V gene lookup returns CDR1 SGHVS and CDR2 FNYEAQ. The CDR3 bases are TGTGCCAGCAGCTTAGGCAGGGTTGGGAAGACCCAGTACTTC. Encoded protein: CASSLGRVGKTQYF.

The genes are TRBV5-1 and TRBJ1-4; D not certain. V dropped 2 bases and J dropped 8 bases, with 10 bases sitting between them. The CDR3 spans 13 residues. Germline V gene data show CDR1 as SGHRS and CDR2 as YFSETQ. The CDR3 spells CASSLEGEEKLFF. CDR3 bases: TGCGCCAGCAGCTTAGAAGGAGAAGAAAAACTGTTTTTT.

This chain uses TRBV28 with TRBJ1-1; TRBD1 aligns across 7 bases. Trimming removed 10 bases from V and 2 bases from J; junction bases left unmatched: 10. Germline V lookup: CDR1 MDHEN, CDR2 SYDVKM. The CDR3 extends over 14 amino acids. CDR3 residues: CATFNRGRNTEAFF. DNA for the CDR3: TGTGCCACCTTCAACAGGGGACGTAACACTGAAGCTTTCTTT.

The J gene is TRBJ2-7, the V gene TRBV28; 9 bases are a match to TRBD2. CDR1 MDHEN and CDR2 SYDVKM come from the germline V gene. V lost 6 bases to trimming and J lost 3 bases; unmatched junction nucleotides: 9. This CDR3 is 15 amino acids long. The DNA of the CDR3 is TGTGCCAGCAGACGACACCTAGCGGGAATCTACGAGCAGTACTTC. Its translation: CASRRHLAGIYEQYF.

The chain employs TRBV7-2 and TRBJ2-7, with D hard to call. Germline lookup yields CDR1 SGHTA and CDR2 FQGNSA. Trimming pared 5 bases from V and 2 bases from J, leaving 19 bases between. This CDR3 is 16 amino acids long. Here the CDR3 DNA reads TGTGCCAGCAGCCAACGGCACCCTCCTACGACCTACGAGCAGTACTTC. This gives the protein CASSQRHPPTTYEQYF.

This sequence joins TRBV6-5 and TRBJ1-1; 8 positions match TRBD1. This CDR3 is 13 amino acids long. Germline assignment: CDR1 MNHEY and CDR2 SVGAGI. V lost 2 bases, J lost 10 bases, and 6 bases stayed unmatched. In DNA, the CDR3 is TGTGCCAGCAGTTACCTACGGACAGGGACAGCTTTCTTT. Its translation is CASSYLRTGTAFF.

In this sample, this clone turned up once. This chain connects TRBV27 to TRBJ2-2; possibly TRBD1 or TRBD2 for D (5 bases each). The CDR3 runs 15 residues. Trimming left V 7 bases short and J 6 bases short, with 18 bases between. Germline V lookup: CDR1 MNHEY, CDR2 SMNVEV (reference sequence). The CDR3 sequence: CASTALDRGAGELFF. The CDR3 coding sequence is TGTGCCAGCACCGCTCTAGACCGGGGCGCCGGGGAGCTGTTTTTT.

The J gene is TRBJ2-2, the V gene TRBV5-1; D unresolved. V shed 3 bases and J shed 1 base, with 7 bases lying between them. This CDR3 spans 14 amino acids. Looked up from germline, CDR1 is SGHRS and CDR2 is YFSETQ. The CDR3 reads CASSYFENTGELFF. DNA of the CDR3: TGCGCCAGCAGCTATTTTGAGAACACCGGGGAGCTGTTTTTT.

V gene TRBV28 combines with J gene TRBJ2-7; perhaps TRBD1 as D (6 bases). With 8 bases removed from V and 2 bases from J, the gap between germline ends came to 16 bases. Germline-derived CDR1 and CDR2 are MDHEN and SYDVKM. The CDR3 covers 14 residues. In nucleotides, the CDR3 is TGTGCCAGCTATGACAGGTCAATCACCTACGAGCAGTACTTC. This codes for CASYDRSITYEQYF.

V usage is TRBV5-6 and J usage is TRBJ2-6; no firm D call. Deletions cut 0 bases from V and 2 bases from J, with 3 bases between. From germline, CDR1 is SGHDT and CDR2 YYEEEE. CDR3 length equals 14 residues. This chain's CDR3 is CASSLGPGANVLTF. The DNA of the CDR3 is TGTGCCAGCAGCTTGGGCCCTGGGGCCAACGTCCTGACTTTC.